This TCR beta chain came from a study of cytomegalovirus exposure and HLA in healthy donors (dated by TCRdb to the late 2010s). Background for the entire study: An earlier analysis of several hundred of the donors reported under 300 Gb of sequence data and approximately 120 million unique TCR beta sequences obtained from about 200 million T cells. Roughly 290 gigabases of sequencing data and 75 million to 85 million unique TCR sequences made up an early release that covered over 550 HLA-typed donors. Of the roughly 420 genotyped donors, 80% to 90% were placed in the genetic ancestry cluster associated with self-reported Caucasian donors. The aim of the study was to test whether cataloging public T cell receptors could identify signatures of past pathogen exposure. Using immunosequencing, the study profiled T cell repertoires from approximately 700 subjects and related those repertoires to cytomegalovirus serostatus. Along with the roughly 700-subject first cohort, a separate validation cohort of over a hundred different subjects was used. To predict cytomegalovirus infection status, the study combined high-throughput TCR immunosequencing, statistical association of individual TCRs with disease status, and machine learning. In a later analysis, previously published TCR beta repertoires from 670 or so donors were re-analyzed and high-resolution HLA genotyping was added so that TCR occurrence patterns could be studied. In the later analysis, no new phenotypic data were used to find candidate immune exposures; instead, reliance was placed on TCR beta sequences and their occurrence across donors. To decide whether each TCR beta V gene segment behaved as functional or pseudogenic, an earlier analysis of some 580 of the donors relied on high-throughput TCR beta sequencing. Alongside the repertoire data, information on donor age, sex, ethnicity and CMV serostatus was compiled. A later genetic analysis took genome-wide SNP genotypes for about 55% of the 666 donors and used that subset as a discovery cohort. All discovery cohort repertoires had been generated on a single sequencing platform. HLA typing included class I and class II loci at four-digit resolution. The number of typed donors differed by locus: about 620-640 for A, B, C, DRB1 and DQB1; approximately 530 for DQA1; 606 for DPA1; and around 470 for DPB1. About 5 DR-DQ haplotypes were handled as single units for association and clustering, since linkage in the cohort was strong. Among around 400 genotyped donors of the cohort, an average of approximately 220,000 unique TCR beta nucleotide sequences was sequenced per donor, of which approximately 18% were non-productive.

Overall study outcomes, separate from this receptor: When HLA alleles, especially DR and DQ, strongly co-occurred, TCR associations were difficult to assign to individual alleles. Linkage disequilibrium might explain the correlated functional status among segregating V segments, but an unknown experimental factor could not be excluded. In a later analysis, several top co-occurrence clusters were reported to appear linked to parvovirus B19, influenza, CMV and Epstein-Barr virus. A later analysis found that most CMV-associated TCR beta chains appeared HLA-restricted, with HLA associations seemingly driven largely by CMV exposure. The authors suggested that the approach could potentially be extended to other disease states and immunological phenotypes. Immune exposure information for the cohort was limited to CMV serostatus. In the study, around 150 TCR beta chains were listed as associated with cytomegalovirus. A further reported finding was that TCR beta sequences accurately predicted the HLA-A and HLA-B alleles for most subjects in the first cohort. A later analysis found that TCR association rates varied across HLA loci, with DRB1 alleles showing the most associated TCRs and HLA-C alleles the fewest. Most TCR sequences were seen in very few donors, while some public TCRs were found in many individuals. A later analysis found that HLA-associated TCR beta chains were more clonally expanded and had lower generation probabilities than equally common non-associated chains. In a later genetic analysis, a missense DCLRE1C variant was associated with V-gene and J-gene trimming of TCR beta chains, and the association was replicated in an independent cohort. Because HLA typing was unavailable for some donors at each locus, only the typed subset was used in association tests. In an earlier analysis of some 550 of the donors, most TCR beta V segments were observed in productive rearrangements about 90% or about 30% of the time, broadly matching IMGT annotations. In vitro tests confirmed that a few of the cytomegalovirus-associated TCR beta chains recognize cytomegalovirus antigens. Presence/absence analyses assumed roughly uniform sequencing depth across donors, an assumption that may not hold. The earlier analysis of some 540 of the donors excluded over 15 rarely observed V segments, including chromosome 9 orphons, because counts were too low. The classifier was reported to diagnose cytomegalovirus status with high specificity and sensitivity in both the original and validation cohorts. Only TCR beta chains were sequenced in this cohort, and the absence of alpha or paired-chain data limited detectable features. A group of highly shared sequence variants was considered likely to be a technical artifact of the sequencing pipeline. In a later genetic analysis, fewer N-insertions in productive TCRs were reported among donors in an Asian-associated ancestry cluster than the roughly 700-donor mean. A later analysis associated about 17,000 TCR beta sequences with specific HLA alleles at a false discovery rate of 0.05.

This clone was observed a few times. The antigen this receptor binds is unknown. One end of the junction is discordant with germline, which a read error may explain. The cohort consisted of 600 or so healthy bone marrow donors. At the time of sampling, all cohort members were nominally healthy, though unrecorded immune exposures were likely present. The donor was CMV seronegative and belonged to the group of around 400 seronegative cohort members. Every donor gave a peripheral blood sample, and the peripheral blood mononuclear cells from that sample were used for TCR beta sequencing. The Qiagen DNeasy Blood Extraction Kit was used to extract genomic DNA from the blood cell samples. The library was produced with the immunoSEQ multiplex PCR assay. For the multiplex PCR, a mixture combining 60 forward primers for TCR Vbeta segments and 13 reverse primers for TCR Jbeta segments was used. Amplification of the CDR3 region of rearranged TCR beta genes was performed with a multiplex PCR assay on genomic DNA. The amplified TCR beta libraries were sequenced on the Illumina HiSeq System as 87-base-pair reads. Under the source paper's analysis protocol: In a later analysis, 80 million or so unique TCR beta chains were counted across the roughly 610 repertoires, and approximately 11 million of these chains were shared by at least two donors. Raw reads were error-corrected and collapsed into unique sequences by a nearest-neighbor algorithm in which closely related sequences were merged to remove PCR and sequencing errors. To assign V, D and J gene segments, CDR3 sequences were aligned to IMGT reference sequences. Each retained sequence needed at least a six-nucleotide match to both a V gene segment and a J gene segment. Rearrangements were classified as productive when the CDR3 lacked stop codons and remained in frame with V and J, and all other rearrangements were classified as non-productive. Following IMGT convention, CDR3 was defined as the stretch from the second conserved V-encoded cysteine up to the conserved J-encoded phenylalanine. The earlier analysis of about 610 of the donors excluded sequences that lacked an unambiguous match to a single V gene segment. An earlier analysis of several hundred of the donors called V segments functional above 56.7% productive rearrangements and segregating when the between-donor standard deviation exceeded 5%. A statistical classification framework was built to diagnose cytomegalovirus status from the catalog of TCR beta chain sequences. V and J gene assignment, in a later analysis, came from comparing TCR nucleotide sequences with IMGT/GENE-DB human TR gene sequences. The TCRdist pipeline was used in a later analysis to assign CDR3 sequences and most-parsimonious VDJ recombination scenarios. In a later analysis, each TCR beta chain was defined by its CDR3 amino acid sequence together with its V-gene family, and reads without a unique V-gene family were excluded. To address suspected cross-contamination and a sequencing artifact, a later analysis removed 592 highly shared, low-generation-probability nucleotide sequences. For each public chain, a later analysis derived a clonal expansion index from normalized ranks of inferred template counts within each repertoire. A later analysis computed generation probabilities with a VDJ recombination model fitted to out-of-frame rearrangements, and checked the results against IGoR. A later analysis scored TCR-TCR, TCR-HLA and TCR-CMV co-occurrence with hypergeometric tests, applying a repertoire-size bias correction to TCR pairs. A later analysis estimated false discovery rates by permuting HLA or CMV assignments 20 times. In a later analysis, co-occurring TCRs were grouped using DBSCAN, with TCRdist sequence similarity added in when clustering inside HLA-allele-positive subsets. For co-occurrence clustering, repertoires with fewer than 30,000 or more than 120,000 public chains were excluded, along with a handful of repertoires with anomalous nucleotide sharing. TCRdb carries this immuneACCESS record with in-frame sequences only. Its versions omit some clonotypes, under half of them owing to an unresolved V gene in the studies checked, with the rest unexplained. V and J calls and clone size are as listed in that table; D and trimming were resolved from the DNA. The sample data list around 100,000 clones, and approximately 7.7% of these were observed just once. Approximately 2.5% of the sample goes to the ten largest clones.

The receptor's source is a man aged 50 to 59 in good health and CMV-seronegative. Specimen: PBMCs.

The CDR3 is CASSLGQGNQHQHF. The DNA is TGTGCCAGCAGTCTGGGACAGGGGAATCAGCACCAGCATTTT. The chain uses TRBV28 and TRBJ1-5; TRBD1 matches 10 bases in the middle. CDR1 and CDR2, looked up from the germline V gene, are MDHEN and SYDVKM. Reading from cysteine to phenylalanine, the CDR3 counts 14 amino acids. Kept here is only the CDR3 DNA, which spans 42 bases and is read in frame from base 1.